This record looks at one T cell receptor beta chain sequence and its context. Run at survey level, the immunoSEQ assay was version v3.0. Profiling relied on immunoSEQ multiplex PCR, and the TCRdb table lists in-frame clones only, not all of them. Among 25,000 to 30,000 clones listed, 65% to 85% were seen once. The CDR3 runs 14 residues. Per germline, CDR1 SGHRS and CDR2 YFSETQ. The V end lost 0 bases, the J end lost 1 base, and 7 bases lay between the germline ends. The sample is drawn from a study of long-term antiretroviral therapy in people with HIV. This TCR derives from a man in his late teens or twenties with HIV. The input for sequencing was unsorted PBMCs, taken 0.4 years after starting antiretroviral therapy. V and J are TRBV5-1 and TRBJ1-1; D is possibly TRBD1 (5 bases). The CDR3 DNA sequence: TGCGCCAGCAGCTTGGAGGGACCGAACACTGAAGCTTTCTTT. Translation gives CASSLEGPNTEAFF.